Sequencing of this T cell receptor beta chain was carried out in a study of cytomegalovirus exposure and HLA in healthy donors. Overall study results and limits: Among the CMV-associated chains, a few were confirmed in vitro as specific for CMV antigens.

Worth noting for this clone: Antigen: not known.

Sequencing used immunoSEQ multiplex PCR; TCRdb keeps in-frame clones, though not all of them. The top ten clones hold roughly a tenth of a sample with 160,000 or so clones, approximately 81% of them seen once. Trimming cost V 0 bases and J 8 bases; bases outside gene matches: 4. The CDR3 contains 14 residues. The V gene's germline CDR1 is LGHNA and CDR2 YSLEER. Sequences were obtained from PBMCs. This TCR was recovered from a man aged 25-45 years in good health and CMV-seropositive. The chain uses TRBV4-3 and TRBJ2-1; 7 bases are shared with TRBD1. CDR3 protein: CASSQETGFDEQFF. DNA of the CDR3: TGCGCCAGCAGCCAAGAGACAGGGTTCGATGAGCAGTTCTTC.